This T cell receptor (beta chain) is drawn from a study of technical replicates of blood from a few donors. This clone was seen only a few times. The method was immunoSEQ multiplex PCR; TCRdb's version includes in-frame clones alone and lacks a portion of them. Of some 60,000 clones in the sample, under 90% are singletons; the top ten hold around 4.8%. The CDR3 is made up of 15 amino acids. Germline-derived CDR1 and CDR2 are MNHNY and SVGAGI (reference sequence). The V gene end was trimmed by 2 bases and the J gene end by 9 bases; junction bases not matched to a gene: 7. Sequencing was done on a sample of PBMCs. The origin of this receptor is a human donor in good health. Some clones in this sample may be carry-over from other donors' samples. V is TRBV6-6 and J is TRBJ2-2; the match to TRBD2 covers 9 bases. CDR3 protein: CASSYIGTSSWELFF. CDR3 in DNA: TGTGCCAGCAGTTACATCGGGACTAGCAGCTGGGAGCTGTTTTTT.